This T cell receptor (beta chain) was identified in a study of T cells in tuberculosis. This table comes from immunoSEQ multiplex PCR, and its TCRdb copy is limited to in-frame clones, with some not included. The data contain roughly 10,000 clones, around 94% of them singletons. V lost 1 base to trimming and J lost 7 bases, with 10 bases between them. Germline V lookup: CDR1 SEHNR, CDR2 FQNEAQ (reference sequence). This CDR3 has 13 amino acids. The count of this clone is one. The origin of this receptor is an adult with tuberculosis. The specimen sequenced was PBMCs. The J gene is TRBJ1-2, the V gene TRBV7-9; D unresolved. The CDR3 DNA reads as TGTGCCAGCAGCTTAGAATGGGAGGCTGGCTACACCTTC. It codes for CASSLEWEAGYTF. The variable domain in full, with the rest retrieved from reference TRBV7-9 and TRBJ1-2, is DTGVSQNPRHKITKRGQNVTFRCDPISEHNRLYWYRQTLGQGPEFLTYFQNEAQLEKSRLLSDRFSAERPKGSFSTLEIQRTEQGDSAMYLCASSLEWEAGYTFGSGTRLTVV.